These T cell receptor beta chains were read from a single sample in a study of blood T cell repertoires in COVID-19. Profiled with immunoSEQ multiplex PCR; TCRdb holds only in-frame clones, not every one. The sample lists some 220,000 clones, roughly nine tenths occurring once. Sample: peripheral blood. These receptors came from a woman aged 18 to 35 who had recovered from COVID-19. The CDR3 runs from the conserved cysteine through the conserved F or W. The D gene is left open where the match is weak. The size field is filled for only some rows; it gives once, few, many or a size class.

j_call clone_size d_call v_call cdr3_aa cdr3_nt
TRBJ1-4 - TRBD1 TRBV6-2/TRBV6-3 CASSYFLQGARNEKLFF TGTGCCAGCAGTTACTTCCTACAGGGGGCCCGTAATGAAAAACTGTTTTTT
TRBJ1-6 - TRBD1 TRBV6-6 CASSRWTGDSPLHF TGTGCCAGCAGCCGATGGACAGGGGATTCACCCCTCCACTTT
TRBJ2-3 few TRBD2 TRBV25-1 CASSPGTSGTDTQYF TGTGCCAGCAGTCCCGGGACTAGCGGCACAGATACGCAGTATTTT
TRBJ1-1 - TRBD1 TRBV4-2 CASSQADRGTEAFF TGTGCCAGCAGCCAAGCTGACAGGGGCACTGAAGCTTTCTTT
TRBJ2-7 - - TRBV13 CASSSRQGPNPYEQYF TGTGCCAGCAGCTCCCGTCAGGGCCCCAACCCCTACGAGCAGTACTTC
TRBJ2-4 once TRBD2 TRBV14 CASSQEVGGKNIQYF TGTGCCAGCAGCCAAGAGGTCGGGGGGAAAAACATTCAGTACTTC
TRBJ1-4 few TRBD1 TRBV3-1/TRBV3-2 CASSPGQGDNEKLFF TGTGCCAGCAGCCCGGGACAGGGAGATAATGAAAAACTGTTTTTT
TRBJ2-4 - - TRBV30 CAWKREWENIQYF TGTGCCTGGAAACGGGAGTGGGAAAACATTCAGTACTTC
TRBJ1-2 - - TRBV18 CASSLAKANYGYTF TGTGCCAGCTCACTGGCAAAAGCTAACTATGGCTACACCTTC
TRBJ1-1 - - TRBV6-2/TRBV6-3 CASSYVGGEAFF TGTGCCAGCAGTTACGTCGGGGGTGAAGCTTTCTTT
TRBJ1-2 once TRBD1 TRBV3-1/TRBV3-2 CASSLTGTGEGYGYTF TGTGCCAGCAGCCTAACCGGGACAGGGGAGGGCTATGGCTACACCTTC
TRBJ2-7 - - TRBV5-1 CASSFKTGEYF TGCGCCAGCAGCTTCAAGACGGGAGAGTACTTC
TRBJ2-1 - TRBD2 TRBV19 CASGGLEGNEQFF TGTGCCTCAGGTGGACTAGAGGGGAATGAGCAGTTCTTC
TRBJ2-1 once TRBD2 TRBV20-1 CSASSSGSRKSYNEQFF TGCAGTGCTAGTAGTAGCGGGAGTAGGAAATCCTACAATGAGCAGTTCTTC
TRBJ2-2 - TRBD2 TRBV7-3 CASSNLAGVVNGELFF TGTGCCAGCAGCAATCTAGCGGGAGTTGTTAACGGGGAGCTGTTTTTT
TRBJ2-7 - - TRBV27 CASSPLGDNYEQYF TGTGCCAGCAGTCCCCTGGGGGACAACTACGAGCAGTACTTC
TRBJ2-7 - TRBD1 TRBV7-9 CASRSGQAYEQYF TGTGCCAGCAGATCGGGACAGGCATACGAGCAGTACTTC
TRBJ2-7 - - TRBV4-1 CASSQEVYGEQYF TGCGCCAGCAGCCAAGAGGTGTACGGCGAGCAGTACTTC
TRBJ2-2 - TRBD2 TRBV7-6 CASSPTGAGGRLDTGELFF TGTGCCAGCAGCCCCACGGGAGCGGGAGGGCGACTTGACACCGGGGAGCTGTTTTTT
TRBJ2-1 - - TRBV6-5 CASSQSGYGYNEQFF TGTGCCAGCAGTCAGAGCGGGTATGGATACAATGAGCAGTTCTTC
TRBJ2-7 - - TRBV19 CASSIARDSSYEQYF TGTGCCAGTAGTATAGCTCGGGACTCCTCGTACGAGCAGTACTTC
TRBJ2-1 - TRBD2 TRBV2 CASRDRTSGSGEQFF TGTGCCAGCAGGGATAGGACTAGCGGGAGCGGTGAGCAGTTCTTC
TRBJ1-1 - - TRBV11-2 CASSLVSGGLGTEAFF TGTGCCAGCAGCTTAGTGTCGGGGGGGCTGGGCACTGAAGCTTTCTTT
TRBJ1-1 few TRBD1 TRBV2 CASRTGGTEAFF TGTGCCAGCAGGACAGGGGGCACTGAAGCTTTCTTT
TRBJ2-6 - - TRBV7-9 CASSRQRSGANVLTF TGTGCCAGCAGCCGACAGCGCTCTGGGGCCAACGTCCTGACTTTC
TRBJ2-1 - TRBD2 TRBV6-1 CASSGGTSGPYNEQFF TGTGCCAGCAGTGGAGGGACTAGCGGGCCCTACAATGAGCAGTTCTTC
TRBJ2-3 - TRBD2 TRBV14 CASRRAGTSGTWATDTQYF TGTGCCAGCAGGCGAGCCGGGACTAGCGGGACCTGGGCCACAGATACGCAGTATTTT
TRBJ1-5 - TRBD1 TRBV6-5 CASRGQGNQPQHF TGTGCCAGCAGGGGACAGGGCAATCAGCCCCAGCATTTT
TRBJ2-1 once TRBD2 TRBV11-3 CASSSTSGRFSNEQFF TGTGCCAGCAGCTCAACTAGCGGGAGATTCTCGAATGAGCAGTTCTTC
TRBJ1-4 few - TRBV1 CTSSQDGQNRVCEKLFF TGCACCAGCAGCCAAGATGGGCAGAACAGGGTTTGTGAAAAACTGTTTTTT